The 30 T cell receptor beta chains listed next were all sequenced from one sample in a study of cytomegalovirus exposure and HLA in healthy donors. PCR used 60 Vbeta primers and 13 Jbeta primers. Libraries were prepared by immunoSEQ multiplex PCR; TCRdb keeps only in-frame clonotypes and omits some of them. This table holds 150,000 to 200,000 clones, 60% to 80% found once. Sequenced material: PBMCs. The receptors here all came from a woman between 45 and 60 years old in good health and CMV-seropositive.

The chain recombines TRBV4-1 with TRBJ2-7, with 13 bases fitting TRBD2. Looked up from germline, CDR1 is MGHRA and CDR2 is YSYEKL. This CDR3 has 17 amino acids. Unmatched junction bases numbered 7, after V lost 5 bases and J lost 0 bases. CDR3 protein: CASSKGLAGMSSYEQYF. For the CDR3, the DNA is TGCGCCAGCAGCAAGGGACTAGCGGGGATGAGCTCCTACGAGCAGTACTTC.

The V call is TRBV30, the J call TRBJ2-3; 7 bases align to TRBD2. The CDR3 consists of 15 residues. Losses at the gene ends were 0 bases for V and 1 base for J; bases not matched to a gene: 4. Looked up from germline, CDR1 is GTSNPN and CDR2 is SVGIG (reference sequence). In nucleotides, the CDR3 is TGTGCCTGGAGTGTACCGAGCGGGGGCACAGATACGCAGTATTTT. It translates to CAWSVPSGGTDTQYF.

Turning to this clone: The junction departs from the called germline gene at one end, perhaps through a read error. This chain uses TRBV7-9 with TRBJ1-6; 7 nucleotides agree with TRBD1. The CDR3 length is 14 residues. The V gene's germline CDR1 is SEHNR and CDR2 FQNEAQ (reference sequence). CDR3 in amino acids: CSSSPDRYNSPLHF. The CDR3 nucleotides are TGTTCCAGCAGCCCGGACAGGTATAATTCACCCCTCCACTTT.

The genes are TRBV7-9 and TRBJ2-1; TRBD2 agrees at 8 bases. The CDR3 is 17 amino acids. V lost 5 bases, J lost 8 bases, and 17 bases stayed unmatched. Germline lookup yields CDR1 SEHNR and CDR2 FQNEAQ (reference sequence). CDR3 sequence (DNA): TGTGCCAGCAGCCCTTCATGGGCGGGGGGCTTTGGCGATGAGCAGTTCTTC. Its translation: CASSPSWAGGFGDEQFF.

The chain is built from TRBV7-8 and TRBJ1-1; D uncertain. This CDR3 is 11 amino acids long. Germline V lookup: CDR1 SGHVS, CDR2 FQNEAQ. Trimming took 5 bases from V and 7 from J, leaving 8 bases between them. The CDR3 protein is CASSQAGEAFF. Here the CDR3 DNA reads TGTGCCAGCAGCCAAGCGGGTGAAGCTTTCTTT.

The rearrangement uses TRBV19 and TRBJ2-7, with D unresolved. The CDR3 has 14 amino acids. V lost 5 bases and J 4 bases, leaving 15 bases between the germline ends. CDR1 LNHDA and CDR2 SQIVND come from the germline V gene (reference sequence). For the CDR3, the DNA is TGTGCCAGTAGTCCAGGAACTCTCCCTTACGAGCAGTACTTC. It encodes CASSPGTLPYEQYF.

V is TRBV18 and J is TRBJ2-1; D uncertain. Deletions cut 0 bases from V and 5 bases from J, with 11 bases between. This CDR3 contains 15 residues. Germline CDR1 KGHSH, CDR2 LQKENI. The CDR3: CASSPPERRNNEQFF. In nucleotides, the CDR3 is TGTGCCAGCTCACCACCGGAGAGACGGAACAATGAGCAGTTCTTC.

This chain links TRBV10-3 with TRBJ2-7, with 9 bases matching TRBD1. CDR3 length equals 12 residues. The germline V gene has CDR1 ENHRY and CDR2 SYGVKD. J lost 3 bases, V lost 8 bases, and 2 bases had no gene match. Written as DNA, the CDR3 is TGTGCCATCTCGGACAGGGGCTACGAGCAGTACTTC. It encodes CAISDRGYEQYF.

Of note for this clone: The junction departs from germline at one end; a sequencing error may be responsible. The chain employs TRBV5-1 and TRBJ1-3; 9 bases agree with TRBD1. Germline V gene sequence: CDR1 SGHRS, CDR2 YFSETQ. The CDR3 sequence is 16 residues long. CDR3 in amino acids: CASTLGTGLSGNTIYF. The DNA of the CDR3 is TGCGCCAGCACCTTGGGGACAGGGCTCTCTGGAAACACCATATATTTT.

The V call is TRBV2, the J call TRBJ2-7, with TRBD1 as a possible D gene (7 bases). Per germline, CDR1 SNHLY and CDR2 FYNNEI. Trimming took off 6 bases at V and 2 bases at J, with 14 bases between the two ends. The CDR3 has 14 amino acids. In nucleotides, the CDR3 is TGTGCCAGCAGCGGCAGGGGGGACCCCTACGAGCAGTACTTC. This gives the protein CASSGRGDPYEQYF. The full variable domain, completed using reference TRBV2 and TRBJ2-7, is EPEVTQTPSHQVTQMGQEVILRCVPISNHLYFYWYRQILGQKVEFLVSFYNNEISEKSEIFDDQFSVERPDGSNFTLKIRSTKLEDSAMYFCASSGRGDPYEQYFGPGTRLTVT.

About this clone: At one end the junction does not follow the germline gene, possibly because of a read error. Other DNA variants within this sample encode the same CDR3. The chain has TRBV7-2 and TRBJ1-1; 7 bases fit TRBD1. The germline V gene encodes CDR1 SGHTA and CDR2 FQGNSA. This CDR3 is built from 13 residues. The CDR3 DNA sequence: TGTGCCAGCAGCTTACTAGGGGGCTATGAAGCCTTCTTT. Its translation: CASSLLGGYEAFF. Variable domain in full (rest from reference TRBV7-2 and TRBJ1-1): GAGVSQSPSNKVTEKGKDVELRCDPISGHTALYWYRQSLGQGLEFLIYFQGNSAPDKSGLPSDRFSAERTGGSVSTLTIQRTQQEDSAVYLCASSLLGGYEAFFGQGTRLTVV.

This chain links TRBV30 with TRBJ1-2; 9 nucleotides match TRBD1. The CDR3 spans 15 residues. Germline CDR1 reads GTSNPN; CDR2 reads SVGIG (reference sequence). V trimming: 4 bases; J trimming: 5 bases; junction bases outside the gene matches: 11. CDR3 DNA: TGTGCCTGGACCCCTGACAGGGGGGAACAATATGGCTACACCTTC. Amino acid sequence: CAWTPDRGEQYGYTF.

About this clone itself: An end of the junction differs from the germline gene, which may be a read error. This chain joins TRBV18 and TRBJ1-5, with D perhaps matching TRBD1 (5 bases). The CDR3 contains 15 residues. Germline lookup yields CDR1 KGHSH and CDR2 LQKENI. Written as DNA, the CDR3 is TGTGTCAGCTCACCCGACAGCAATAGCAATCAGCCCCAGCATTTT. Residues: CVSSPDSNSNQPQHF.

This chain links TRBV4-1 with TRBJ1-5; D perhaps matches TRBD1 (5 bases). This CDR3 is built from 13 residues. Trimming removed 5 bases from V and 6 bases from J, with 11 bases in between. Per the germline V gene, CDR1 is MGHRA and CDR2 is YSYEKL. This CDR3 reads CASSYGGVQPQHF. The CDR3 coding sequence is TGCGCCAGCAGCTATGGGGGGGTTCAGCCCCAGCATTTT.

The V and J genes are TRBV5-1 and TRBJ1-2, with D tentatively TRBD1 (5 bases). V was cut by 8 bases and J by 6 bases, with 17 bases left in between. This CDR3 region has 13 residues. Germline CDR1 reads SGHRS; CDR2 reads YFSETQ. The CDR3 sequence is CASGGGALDGYTF. DNA for the CDR3: TGCGCCAGTGGTGGAGGGGCCCTCGATGGCTACACCTTC.

The chain has TRBV5-6 and TRBJ1-2; weak D call: TRBD1 (5 bases). The V and J ends lost 1 base and 5 bases respectively, with 12 bases between them. Per the germline V gene, CDR1 is SGHDT and CDR2 is YYEEEE. The CDR3 has 14 amino acids. CDR3 residues: CASSLLAGLYGYTF. The CDR3 region has the DNA TGTGCCAGCAGCTTGTTGGCGGGACTGTATGGCTACACCTTC.

This clone came up once. This chain connects TRBV9 to TRBJ2-7, with 8 nucleotides matching TRBD2. Germline V gene lookup returns CDR1 SGDLS and CDR2 YYNGEE. The CDR3 totals 15 residues. Trimming took 3 bases from V and 2 from J; bases not matched to a gene: 7. CDR3 nucleotides: TGTGCCAGCAGCGCGGGGGGGGGCATCACCTACGAGCAGTACTTC. Amino acid sequence: CASSAGGGITYEQYF. Full variable domain (rest looked up from reference TRBV9 and TRBJ2-7): DSGVTQTPKHLITATGQRVTLRCSPRSGDLSVYWYQQSLDQGLQFLIQYYNGEERAKGNILERFSAQQFPDLHSELNLSSLELGDSALYFCASSAGGGITYEQYFGPGTRLTVT.

This clone was seen only a few times. The rearrangement joins TRBV4-1 to TRBJ2-2; 11 bases are a match to TRBD1. The V and J ends lost 5 bases and 7 bases, in that order; junction bases with no gene match: 6. Looked up from germline, CDR1 is MGHRA and CDR2 is YSYEKL. The CDR3 covers 15 residues. The CDR3 DNA is TGCGCCAGCAGCTACTCCGGGACAGGGGGCGGGGAGCTGTTTTTT. Encoded protein: CASSYSGTGGGELFF.

This clone was seen once. CDR3 DNA sequence: TGTGCCAGTAGTATAGAGTGGCGGTCCAAAGGGACCCAGTACTTC. It specifies CASSIEWRSKGTQYF. The rearrangement uses TRBV19 and TRBJ2-5, with D unresolved. Germline V gene sequence: CDR1 LNHDA, CDR2 SQIVND (reference sequence). Trimming shortened V by 0 bases and J by 7 bases, and 15 bases separated the two germline ends. The CDR3 spans 15 residues.

About this clone: Its ends do not fully match the called genes, so a read error is possible. The V call is TRBV7-9, the J call TRBJ1-2; 10 nucleotides match TRBD1. CDR1 is SEHNR and CDR2 is FQNEAQ in the germline V gene (reference sequence). This CDR3 comprises 16 residues. In DNA, the CDR3 is TGTGCCAGCACCTTAACCCCGGGACAGGGGAACTATGGCTACACCTTC. Translation gives CASTLTPGQGNYGYTF.

The V gene is TRBV6-1, the J gene TRBJ1-1; 8 bases agree with TRBD1. Germline loops: CDR1 MNHNS, CDR2 SASEGT. With V trimmed by 11 bases and J by 3 bases, 5 bases remained unmatched. The CDR3 is made up of 12 amino acids. The chain's CDR3 is CAGQGQHTEAFF. CDR3 coding DNA: TGTGCCGGACAGGGACAACACACTGAAGCTTTCTTT.

The chain has TRBV20-1 and TRBJ2-5; TRBD1 agrees at 8 bases. With V trimmed by 5 bases and J by 4 bases, 0 bases remained unmatched. The germline gives CDR1 DFQATT, CDR2 SNEGSKA (reference sequence). The CDR3 has 11 residues. The CDR3 region has the DNA TGCAGTGCTGGGACAGGAGAGACCCAGTACTTC. This translates into CSAGTGETQYF.

This chain joins TRBV9 and TRBJ2-3, with D perhaps TRBD2 (6 bases). V was clipped by 4 bases and J by 6 bases, with 18 bases between them. Germline-derived CDR1 and CDR2 are SGDLS and YYNGEE. The length of the CDR3 is 15 residues. CDR3 bases: TGTGCCAGCAGCTCTAGCGCCTCCCGAGACGATACGCAGTATTTT. Translated, it gives CASSSSASRDDTQYF. The full variable domain, its missing parts supplied by reference TRBV9 and TRBJ2-3, is DSGVTQTPKHLITATGQRVTLRCSPRSGDLSVYWYQQSLDQGLQFLIQYYNGEERAKGNILERFSAQQFPDLHSELNLSSLELGDSALYFCASSSSASRDDTQYFGPGTRLTVL.

The rearrangement links TRBV11-2 to TRBJ2-7; 10 bases fit TRBD2. V was pared by 5 bases and J by 2 bases, with 12 bases of the junction left unmatched. The germline CDR1 and CDR2 sequences are SGHAT and FQNNGV. CDR3 length: 17 amino acids. The CDR3 loop reads CASSLPRASGGTYEQYF. DNA of the CDR3: TGTGCCAGCAGCCTCCCCCGGGCTAGCGGGGGAACCTACGAGCAGTACTTC.

This chain uses TRBV7-9 with TRBJ2-3; D remains ambiguous. The germline V and J ends were trimmed by 5 bases and 4 bases, with 13 bases remaining between them. This CDR3 is 14 amino acids long. Germline V lookup: CDR1 SEHNR, CDR2 FQNEAQ (reference sequence). Here the CDR3 DNA reads TGTGCCAGCAGCACCGAGTTAGAGCCAGATACGCAGTATTTT. The encoded protein is CASSTELEPDTQYF.

The rearrangement uses TRBV29-1 and TRBJ1-2; D is undetermined. V was cut by 4 bases and J by 7 bases, with 10 bases left in between. CDR3 size: 11 residues. Germline CDR1 SQVTM, CDR2 ANQGSEA. CDR3 nucleotides: TGCAGCGTTGGAGAAAATAGTGGCTACACCTTC. Translated: CSVGENSGYTF.

The rearrangement links TRBV2 to TRBJ1-2; D perhaps matches TRBD1 (5 bases). Germline V gene lookup returns CDR1 SNHLY and CDR2 FYNNEI. This CDR3 region has 14 residues. V lost 6 bases to trimming and J lost 6 bases, with 17 bases between them. CDR3 in amino acids: CASSPGGGSHGYTF. Written as DNA, the CDR3 is TGTGCCAGCAGCCCGGGGGGGGGAAGTCATGGCTACACCTTC.

The chain links TRBV7-9 to TRBJ2-1; D is perhaps TRBD1 (5 bases). Germline loops: CDR1 SEHNR, CDR2 FQNEAQ (reference sequence). This CDR3 spans 19 amino acids. V lost 5 bases and J 0 bases, leaving 23 bases between the germline ends. This chain's CDR3 is CASSQQDPDWRSSYNEQFF. The DNA of the CDR3 is TGTGCCAGCAGCCAACAGGACCCCGATTGGCGGAGCTCCTACAATGAGCAGTTCTTC.

This clone was observed a single time. V is TRBV19 and J is TRBJ1-1; D is possibly TRBD1 (5 bases). V dropped 6 bases and J dropped 7 bases, with 9 bases sitting between them. The CDR3 runs 11 residues. Germline assignment: CDR1 LNHDA and CDR2 SQIVND (reference sequence). The CDR3 loop reads CASRTVGEAFF. In DNA form, the CDR3 reads TGTGCCAGTAGGACAGTAGGTGAAGCTTTCTTT.

The chain employs TRBV7-2 and TRBJ2-7, with a tentative D call TRBD1 (6 bases). Trimming removed 1 base from V and 4 bases from J, with 14 bases in between. CDR1 SGHTA and CDR2 FQGNSA come from the germline V gene. The CDR3 runs to 15 residues. The CDR3 DNA sequence: TGTGCCAGCAGCTTAGGGAGGACAAGGGGGTACGAGCAGTACTTC. This sequence encodes CASSLGRTRGYEQYF.